Listed here are 22 T cell receptor beta chains from one sample, sequenced in a study of CD8 T cells in ankylosing spondylitis. Broader study findings: Blood from ankylosing spondylitis patients appeared to carry a characteristic roughly 8-variant TCR beta motif.

Using its own MiXCR run on the 5' RACE reads, TCRdb lists one record per CDR3 protein. The data contain 330,000 or so distinct CDR3 sequences, roughly 8% of them singletons. The antigens these receptors bind are not known. Sequencing was done on a sample of blood, either unsorted or a sorted T cell fraction (not recorded which). The receptors here all came from a male donor with ankylosing spondylitis.

V and J are TRBV6-2 or TRBV6-3 and TRBJ2-7; D is unclear. V shed 7 bases and J shed 2 bases, with 18 bases lying between them. There are 15 residues in the CDR3. Per the germline V gene, CDR1 is MNHEY and CDR2 is SVGEGT. CDR3 protein: CASTREDTLAYEQYF. For the CDR3, the DNA is TGTGCCAGCACCCGCGAAGACACCTTAGCCTACGAGCAGTACTTC.

This clonotype was found many times. This CDR3 is CASSLVYRGYGYTF. CDR3 nucleotide sequence: TGTGCCAGCAGTTTAGTGTATCGGGGTTATGGCTACACCTTC. This chain connects TRBV12-3 or TRBV12-4 to TRBJ1-2; D gene uncertain. The CDR3 is 14 amino acids. V was trimmed by 1 base and J by 5 bases, leaving 11 bases between them.

The chain combines TRBV29-1 with TRBJ2-3; a weak D match, TRBD2 (6 bases). V shed 7 bases and J shed 4 bases, with 12 bases lying between them. The CDR3 has 12 amino acids. Germline V gives CDR1 SQVTM, CDR2 ANQGSEA. In nucleotides, the CDR3 is TGCAGCGGTAGACTAGGGCCAGATACGCAGTATTTT. This codes for CSGRLGPDTQYF.

The sample holds many counts of this clonotype. The rearrangement uses TRBV19 and TRBJ2-3; D call uncertain. Germline lookup yields CDR1 LNHDA and CDR2 SQIVND (reference sequence). The CDR3 consists of 12 residues. V lost 10 bases to trimming and J lost 2 bases, with 10 bases between them. CDR3 protein: CATSRNTDTQYF. The CDR3 DNA reads as TGTGCCACCTCTAGGAACACAGATACGCAGTATTTT.

This rearrangement joins TRBV6-1 to TRBJ1-5; 7 bases agree with TRBD1. Looked up from germline, CDR1 is MNHNS and CDR2 is SASEGT. Unmatched junction bases numbered 13, after V lost 5 bases and J lost 3 bases. This CDR3 region has 17 residues. CDR3 bases: TGTGCCAGCAGTAGCACCGAGACAGGGATAAACAATCAGCCCCAGCATTTT. Residues: CASSSTETGINNQPQHF.

This chain connects TRBV6-5 to TRBJ2-1; 10 nucleotides match TRBD2. V lost 2 bases to trimming and J lost 7 bases; unmatched junction nucleotides: 2. The CDR3 is 14 residues long. Germline-derived CDR1 and CDR2 are MNHEY and SVGAGI. The CDR3 region is CASSYLAGVNEQFF. In DNA, the CDR3 is TGTGCCAGCAGTTACCTAGCGGGGGTAAATGAGCAGTTCTTC.

The V call is TRBV5-4, the J call TRBJ1-1; TRBD1 might be the D (5 bases). Trimming took off 4 bases at V and 1 base at J, with 11 bases between the two ends. Germline V gene data show CDR1 as SGHNT and CDR2 as YYREEE (reference sequence). The CDR3 loop spans 14 amino acids. CDR3 nucleotides: TGTGCCAGCAGCCCCGGGGCGGAGAACACTGAAGCTTTCTTT. The encoded protein is CASSPGAENTEAFF.

This clonotype was seen only a few times. V is TRBV28 and J is TRBJ2-4; no reliable D call. V was trimmed by 7 bases and J by 0 bases, leaving 7 bases between them. The CDR3 totals 13 residues. From germline, CDR1 is MDHEN and CDR2 SYDVKM. CDR3: CASKKGAKNIQYF. CDR3 nucleotides: TGTGCCAGCAAGAAGGGAGCCAAAAACATTCAGTACTTC.

The chain recombines TRBV9 with TRBJ2-4; 16 nucleotides align to TRBD2. The CDR3 contains 16 residues. The junction had 3 bases not matched to a gene; V was cut back by 2 bases and J by 7 bases. Germline V gene lookup returns CDR1 SGDLS and CDR2 YYNGEE. The CDR3 nucleotides are TGTGCCAGCAGCGTCGGGACTAGCGGGAGGGCTAACATTCAGTACTTC. It encodes CASSVGTSGRANIQYF.

V gene TRBV4-2 combines with J gene TRBJ2-1, with 7 bases identical to TRBD2. V was clipped by 4 bases and J by 9 bases; unmatched bases: 6. Germline lookup yields CDR1 LGHNA and CDR2 YNFKEQ. The length of the CDR3 is 13 residues. Here the CDR3 reads CASSRLTSAEQFF. The CDR3 bases are TGTGCCAGCAGCCGCCTAACTAGCGCTGAGCAGTTCTTC.

This clonotype was counted at least ten times. The chain has TRBV29-1 and TRBJ2-7, with D maybe TRBD2 (5 bases). CDR3 length: 14 amino acids. CDR1 is SQVTM and CDR2 is ANQGSEA in the germline V gene. V lost 5 bases, J lost 0 bases, and 14 bases lay in between. The CDR3 DNA reads as TGCAGCGTTAAGCTTGGAGGAGGCTCCTACGAGCAGTACTTC. This codes for CSVKLGGGSYEQYF.

This clonotype was found a few times. The chain uses TRBV29-1 and TRBJ2-7; 9 bases map to TRBD2. With 7 bases clipped from V and 5 bases from J, the junction kept 15 bases outside the gene matches. Germline loops: CDR1 SQVTM, CDR2 ANQGSEA. The CDR3 runs to 15 residues. CDR3 amino acids: CSAGRAQAGGHEQYF. The CDR3, as DNA: TGCAGCGCCGGAAGGGCGCAAGCGGGAGGCCACGAGCAGTACTTC.

This clonotype was counted between two and nine times. The chain employs TRBV12-3 or TRBV12-4 and TRBJ2-7; no reliable D call. The CDR3 consists of 12 residues. V was shortened by 11 bases and J by 2 bases, with 13 bases between the two germline ends. The CDR3: CASLGRTYEQYF. CDR3 nucleotides: TGTGCCTCTCTGGGCCGGACCTACGAGCAGTACTTC.

The CDR3 coding sequence is TGTGCCAGCAGCCTCATAGCGGGAGGGTTCCTTGGGAATGAGCAGTTCTTC. Translating it yields CASSLIAGGFLGNEQFF. The chain links TRBV5-6 to TRBJ2-1; 11 bases map to TRBD2. The CDR3 totals 17 residues. Germline CDR1 SGHDT, CDR2 YYEEEE. Trimming removed 4 bases from V and 7 bases from J; junction bases left unmatched: 13. The variable domain in full, with the rest retrieved from reference TRBV5-6 and TRBJ2-1, is DAGVTQSPTHLIKTRGQQVTLRCSPKSGHDTVSWYQQALGQGPQFIFQYYEEEERQRGNFPDRFSGHQFPNYSSELNVNALLLGDSALYLCASSLIAGGFLGNEQFFGPGTRLTVL.

This clonotype was recorded a few times. The chain's CDR3 is CASSPPGQGTNEQFF. The CDR3 nucleotides are TGTGCCAGCAGTCCGCCGGGACAGGGCACCAATGAGCAGTTCTTC. The V gene is TRBV28, the J gene TRBJ2-1, with TRBD1 identical over 9 bases. CDR1 is MDHEN and CDR2 is SYDVKM in the germline V gene. Trimming took 5 bases from V and 6 from J; bases not matched to a gene: 8. CDR3 length equals 15 residues. Combining the CDR3 with reference TRBV28 and TRBJ2-1 gives the whole variable domain DVKVTQSSRYLVKRTGEKVFLECVQDMDHENMFWYRQDPGLGLRLIYFSYDVKMKEKGDIPEGYSVSREKKERFSLILESASTNQTSMYLCASSPPGQGTNEQFFGPGTRLTVL.

This clonotype was counted only a few times. The gene calls are TRBV20-1 and TRBJ2-1; TRBD2 matches at 7 bases. Germline V gene lookup returns CDR1 DFQATT and CDR2 SNEGSKA (reference sequence). Losses at the gene ends were 4 bases for V and 0 bases for J; bases not matched to a gene: 3. The CDR3 is 14 amino acids. CDR3 amino acids: CSATLASSYNEQFF. In DNA, the CDR3 is TGCAGTGCTACACTAGCGAGCTCCTACAATGAGCAGTTCTTC.

This clonotype was seen at least ten times. The chain carries TRBV12-3 or TRBV12-4 and TRBJ2-4; 8 nucleotides match TRBD1. The CDR3 extends over 14 amino acids. The ends lost 3 bases at V and 8 bases at J; junction bases unmatched: 6. CDR3 bases: TGTGCCAGCAGTTTCGGACAGGGTGTGCACATTCAGTACTTC. Its translation: CASSFGQGVHIQYF.

This clonotype was counted only a few times. V and J are TRBV5-1 and TRBJ2-7, with D unclear. This CDR3 region has 15 residues. Trimming shortened V by 0 bases and J by 3 bases, and 13 bases separated the two germline ends. Germline CDR1 SGHRS, CDR2 YFSETQ. The CDR3 DNA reads TGCGCCAGCAGCTTGGGACCCGAAACCCTCTACGAGCAGTACTTC. Translation: CASSLGPETLYEQYF. The full variable domain, its missing parts supplied by reference TRBV5-1 and TRBJ2-7, is KAGVTQTPRYLIKTRGQQVTLSCSPISGHRSVSWYQQTPGQGLQFLFEYFSETQRNKGNFPGRFSGRQFSNSRSEMNVSTLELGDSALYLCASSLGPETLYEQYFGPGTRLTVT.

There are many counts of this clonotype. The chain uses TRBV15 and TRBJ2-3; D gene ambiguous. V gave up 0 bases and J gave up 2 bases, with 12 bases separating them. There are 16 residues in the CDR3. CDR1 and CDR2 from the germline V gene are LNHNV and YYDKDF (reference sequence). The CDR3 region is CATSRDPARVTDTQYF. CDR3 nucleotides: TGTGCCACCAGCAGAGATCCTGCAAGGGTCACAGATACGCAGTATTTT. Complete variable domain (other parts from reference TRBV15 and TRBJ2-3): DAMVIQNPRYQVTQFGKPVTLSCSQTLNHNVMYWYQQKSSQAPKLLFHYYDKDFNNEADTPDNFQSRRPNTSFCFLDIRSPGLGDTAMYLCATSRDPARVTDTQYFGPGTRLTVL.

This clonotype was seen at least ten times. The chain recombines TRBV29-1 with TRBJ2-1; D unresolved. Germline CDR1 SQVTM, CDR2 ANQGSEA. This CDR3 has 16 amino acids. The ends were cut back, 6 bases at V and 4 bases at J, with 22 bases in the middle. The CDR3 spells CSVPTPDHVLYNEQFF. The CDR3 nucleotides are TGCAGCGTCCCAACCCCTGACCATGTTCTGTACAATGAGCAGTTCTTC.

Ten or more counts support this clonotype. The chain carries TRBV12-3 or TRBV12-4 and TRBJ2-1; 11 bases align to TRBD1. This CDR3 spans 15 amino acids. V dropped 6 bases and J dropped 9; count of bases not matched to a gene: 10. The CDR3 DNA reads as TGTGCCAGCAGCTCGGGGGACAGGGGGTGGAGTGAGCAGTTCTTC. This translates into CASSSGDRGWSEQFF.

This clonotype was found many times. The genes are TRBV11-2 and TRBJ1-1; no reliable D call. Trimming pared 1 base from V and 0 bases from J, leaving 12 bases between. Germline V gene data show CDR1 as SGHAT and CDR2 as FQNNGV. CDR3 length: 16 residues. The CDR3 DNA follows: TGTGCCAGCAGCTTAGTGCAGGTGGGAATGAACACTGAAGCTTTCTTT. It encodes CASSLVQVGMNTEAFF.